Below, 31 T cell receptor beta chains from the same sample are listed, as sequenced in a study of naive and memory T cell subsets. Two oligonucleotides, mixed equimolar, formed the beta constant-region primer covering TRBC1 and TRBC2. Nested alpha and beta constant-region primers with the SP2 primer drove four PCR rounds on ligated cDNA. Using its own MiXCR run on the UMI-ligation and nested PCR reads, TCRdb lists one record per CDR3 protein. The sample carries 100,000 to 150,000 distinct CDR3 sequences, just over 35% recorded once. Source material: central memory CD4+ T cells from blood. These receptors came from a human donor in good health.

This clonotype was found a few times. This chain uses TRBV28 with TRBJ1-5; D is possibly TRBD1 (6 bases). The germline V and J ends were trimmed by 6 bases and 6 bases, with 15 bases remaining between them. The germline V gene encodes CDR1 MDHEN and CDR2 SYDVKM. This CDR3 comprises 14 residues. CDR3 loop: CASRSQGGVQPQHF. As DNA, the CDR3 is TGTGCCAGCAGGTCACAGGGAGGCGTTCAGCCCCAGCATTTT.

There are a few counts of this clonotype. The chain combines TRBV6-6 with TRBJ1-1, with D unclear. V was pared by 7 bases and J by 4 bases, with 10 bases between. Per the germline V gene, CDR1 is MNHNY and CDR2 is SVGAGI (reference sequence). The CDR3 extends over 12 amino acids. The CDR3 bases are TGTGCCAGCACCACGGGATTCACTGAAGCTTTCTTT. Its translation is CASTTGFTEAFF.

The chain has TRBV20-1 and TRBJ2-1; D remains ambiguous. V was shortened by 5 bases and J by 7 bases, with 6 bases between the two germline ends. This CDR3 contains 10 residues. Per germline, CDR1 DFQATT and CDR2 SNEGSKA (reference sequence). CDR3 residues: CSALKNEQFF. Here the CDR3 DNA reads TGCAGTGCTCTCAAAAATGAGCAGTTCTTC.

This clonotype turned up a few times. The J gene is TRBJ2-1, the V gene TRBV20-1; D assignment may be TRBD1 or TRBD2 (5 bases each). CDR3 length equals 11 residues. With 1 base removed from V and 14 bases from J, the gap between germline ends came to 12 bases. Germline lookup yields CDR1 DFQATT and CDR2 SNEGSKA (reference sequence). The CDR3: CSARAELGEFF. DNA for the CDR3: TGCAGTGCTAGAGCAGAACTAGGGGAGTTCTTC.

The chain carries TRBV27 and TRBJ2-5, with D possibly matching TRBD1 (5 bases). Trimming pared 11 bases from V and 2 bases from J, leaving 21 bases between. Germline loops: CDR1 MNHEY, CDR2 SMNVEV (reference sequence). The CDR3 has 15 amino acids. The CDR3 spells CAGDPTESFQETQYF. In DNA form, the CDR3 reads TGTGCCGGAGACCCGACAGAATCCTTTCAAGAGACCCAGTACTTC.

The V and J genes are TRBV3-1 and TRBJ2-7; 9 positions agree with TRBD2. Looked up from germline, CDR1 is LGHDT and CDR2 is YNNKEL (reference sequence). This CDR3 has 16 amino acids. The ends lost 1 base at V and 0 bases at J; junction bases unmatched: 4. CDR3 nucleotides: TGTGCCAGCAGCCAAGGACTAGCGGATAGCTCCTACGAGCAGTACTTC. Its translation: CASSQGLADSSYEQYF.

The J gene is TRBJ2-1, the V gene TRBV18; 9 bases line up with TRBD2. The germline V gene encodes CDR1 KGHSH and CDR2 LQKENI. The trim removed 3 bases at V and 6 bases at J, leaving 15 bases unmatched. The CDR3 is made up of 18 amino acids. CDR3 sequence: CASSPAKGGRAGGNEQFF. CDR3 bases: TGTGCCAGCTCACCCGCTAAGGGCGGGAGGGCCGGTGGCAATGAGCAGTTCTTC.

V and J are TRBV20-1 and TRBJ2-7; no clear D. Trimming left V 4 bases short and J 7 bases short, with 11 bases between. In germline, CDR1 is DFQATT, CDR2 SNEGSKA (reference sequence). The CDR3 has 11 amino acids. CDR3 DNA sequence: TGCAGTGCTACCTCGGCGACGGAGCAGTACTTC. It encodes CSATSATEQYF.

The rearrangement joins TRBV12-3 or TRBV12-4 to TRBJ2-1, with D perhaps TRBD2 (6 bases). CDR3 length: 14 amino acids. The ends were cut back, 6 bases at V and 6 bases at J, with 15 bases in the middle. The CDR3 spells CASRTSRRANEQFF. The CDR3 DNA reads TGTGCCAGCAGGACATCCCGGAGGGCCAATGAGCAGTTCTTC.

This clonotype was seen more than once but under ten times. One end of the junction is discordant with germline, which a read error may explain. The rearrangement joins TRBV6-2 or TRBV6-3 to TRBJ2-7, with 10 positions matching TRBD2. The germline CDR1 and CDR2 sequences are MNHEY and SVGEGT. The length of the CDR3 is 14 residues. The CDR3 DNA follows: TGTGCCAGCAGTTACGAGCGGGAGGGCCCGGCCCAGCACTTC. This codes for CASSYEREGPAQHF.

This clonotype was seen ten or more times. The genes are TRBV7-2 and TRBJ2-5; 8 bases fit TRBD2. The CDR3 is 14 amino acids. Looked up from germline, CDR1 is SGHTA and CDR2 is FQGNSA. V shed 3 bases, J shed 5 bases, and the junction held 5 bases outside the gene matches. The CDR3 DNA follows: TGTGCCAGCAGCTTTTCCTCGGGGGGGGAGACCCAGTACTTC. It codes for CASSFSSGGETQYF.

The rearrangement uses TRBV28 and TRBJ2-1; a possible D gene is TRBD1 (5 bases). Trimming pared 5 bases from V and 5 bases from J, leaving 13 bases between. The CDR3 runs to 14 residues. In germline, CDR1 is MDHEN, CDR2 SYDVKM. The CDR3 loop reads CASSLMTVNNEQFF. The CDR3 region has the DNA TGTGCCAGCAGTCTAATGACAGTAAACAATGAGCAGTTCTTC.

This clonotype was counted only a few times. The chain links TRBV2 to TRBJ2-7; TRBD2 matches at 9 bases. Germline V gene data show CDR1 as SNHLY and CDR2 as FYNNEI. The ends lost 3 bases at V and 7 bases at J; junction bases unmatched: 7. This CDR3 is 14 amino acids long. This chain's CDR3 is CASSDPSGAAEQYF. The CDR3, as DNA: TGTGCCAGCAGTGACCCTAGCGGGGCCGCGGAGCAGTACTTC.

This clonotype was picked up a small number of times. The chain employs TRBV27 and TRBJ2-1, with TRBD2 matching 14 bases. CDR1 is MNHEY, CDR2 SMNVEV, per germline (reference sequence). V lost 5 bases, J lost 5 bases, and 20 bases stayed unmatched. The CDR3 sequence is 21 residues long. CDR3 in DNA: TGTGCCAGCAGTCCGCGGGGAAGGGGGGGACTAGCGGGAGAGGTGGACAATGAGCAGTTCTTC. Its translation: CASSPRGRGGLAGEVDNEQFF.

In this sample, this clonotype turned up a few times. The genes are TRBV6-5 and TRBJ1-3, with 7 nucleotides matching TRBD1. V shed 5 bases and J 0 bases; nucleotides not matched to a gene: 4. Germline assignment: CDR1 MNHEY and CDR2 SVGAGI. The length of the CDR3 is 15 residues. CDR3 DNA sequence: TGTGCCAGCAGTATGGACAGGAGCTCTGGAAACACCATATATTTT. Translating it yields CASSMDRSSGNTIYF.

This clonotype has a handful of counts. V usage is TRBV12-3 or TRBV12-4 and J usage is TRBJ2-5, with a possible D match to TRBD1 (6 bases). The ends were cut back, 3 bases at V and 3 bases at J, with 17 bases in the middle. The CDR3 spans 16 residues. The CDR3 spells CASSLWGLKKEETQYF. DNA of the CDR3: TGTGCCAGCAGTTTGTGGGGGCTGAAGAAAGAAGAGACCCAGTACTTC.

This chain connects TRBV28 to TRBJ2-7; D may match TRBD1 or TRBD2 (5 bases each). CDR3 length: 13 residues. The V and J ends lost 7 bases and 1 base respectively, with 11 bases between them. Germline CDR1 and CDR2: MDHEN and SYDVKM. The CDR3 region is CASIGTSSYEQYF. In DNA form, the CDR3 reads TGTGCCAGCATAGGGACCTCATCCTACGAGCAGTACTTC. Using reference TRBV28 and TRBJ2-7 for the parts outside the CDR3, the full variable domain is DVKVTQSSRYLVKRTGEKVFLECVQDMDHENMFWYRQDPGLGLRLIYFSYDVKMKEKGDIPEGYSVSREKKERFSLILESASTNQTSMYLCASIGTSSYEQYFGPGTRLTVT.

The chain employs TRBV24-1 and TRBJ2-2; 8 bases are a match to TRBD2. The length of the CDR3 is 15 residues. V was clipped by 3 bases and J by 4 bases; unmatched bases: 3. Germline V lookup: CDR1 KGHDR, CDR2 SFDVKD. The CDR3 loop reads CATSDEREFTGELFF. CDR3 nucleotides: TGTGCCACCAGTGATGAGCGGGAGTTCACCGGGGAGCTGTTTTTT.

The chain links TRBV27 to TRBJ1-4, with D unresolved. Germline CDR1 and CDR2: MNHEY and SMNVEV (reference sequence). This CDR3 is 14 amino acids long. Trimming shortened V by 6 bases and J by 3 bases, and 11 bases separated the two germline ends. The CDR3 reads CASSQLGANEKLFF. The DNA of the CDR3 is TGTGCCAGCAGCCAGCTCGGAGCTAATGAAAAACTGTTTTTT.

This clonotype was counted at least ten times. The V call is TRBV7-6, the J call TRBJ2-5, with D unclear. Germline CDR1 reads SGHVS; CDR2 reads FNYEAQ. The CDR3 has 14 amino acids. V lost 2 bases, J lost 2 bases, and 9 bases lay in between. The CDR3 spells CASSLNPYQETQYF. The CDR3, as DNA: TGTGCCAGCAGCTTAAATCCGTATCAAGAGACCCAGTACTTC.

V usage is TRBV28 and J usage is TRBJ2-7, with TRBD1 matching over 7 bases. The CDR3 is 13 amino acids. The V gene end was trimmed by 6 bases and the J gene end by 4 bases; junction bases not matched to a gene: 6. Germline CDR1 and CDR2: MDHEN and SYDVKM. The CDR3 DNA sequence: TGTGCCAGCAGGGGAACAGGGGTGTACGAGCAGTACTTC. It specifies CASRGTGVYEQYF.

The table lists this clonotype with a count of one. J is TRBJ1-1 and V is TRBV16; D remains ambiguous. The V and J ends lost 0 bases and 11 bases respectively, with 10 bases between them. The CDR3 runs 12 residues. Per germline, CDR1 KGHSY and CDR2 FQNENV. CDR3 DNA sequence: TGTGCCAGCAGCCAATCGGGGAGGGTTGCTTTCTTT. Its translation is CASSQSGRVAFF.

The V call is TRBV29-1, the J call TRBJ2-2; 7 bases align to TRBD2. The germline V gene has CDR1 SQVTM and CDR2 ANQGSEA. This CDR3 contains 14 residues. V was pared by 4 bases and J by 0 bases, with 2 bases of the junction left unmatched. CDR3 amino acids: CSVGAGANTGELFF. Here the CDR3 DNA reads TGCAGCGTTGGGGCGGGAGCGAACACCGGGGAGCTGTTTTTT.

The V and J genes are TRBV5-1 and TRBJ2-1; TRBD1 matches 8 bases. CDR3 size: 14 residues. The junction had 6 bases not matched to a gene; V was cut back by 1 base and J by 9 bases. Germline assignment: CDR1 SGHRS and CDR2 YFSETQ. CDR3 coding DNA: TGCGCCAGCAGCTTGCTAACAGGGGGAACTGAGCAGTTCTTC. Its protein is CASSLLTGGTEQFF.

This clonotype has a handful of counts. J is TRBJ2-3 and V is TRBV27, with D unclear. Trimming cost V 6 bases and J 3 bases, with 13 bases left between them. The germline V gene has CDR1 MNHEY and CDR2 SMNVEV (reference sequence). The CDR3 runs to 14 residues. CDR3 DNA sequence: TGTGCCAGCAGCCTAACTATACCAACAGATACGCAGTATTTT. Amino acids: CASSLTIPTDTQYF.

This clonotype turned up a few times. V is TRBV6-6 and J is TRBJ2-5; TRBD2 matches at 14 bases. This CDR3 spans 16 amino acids. The J segment lost 4 bases and the V segment lost 8 bases, leaving 9 bases of the junction unmatched. Germline values: CDR1 MNHNY, CDR2 SVGAGI (reference sequence). CDR3 bases: TGTGCCAGCCAAACGACGACTAGCGGGAGGGCAGAGACCCAGTACTTC. The encoded protein is CASQTTTSGRAETQYF.

As to this clonotype: An end of the junction differs from the germline gene, which may be a read error. The rearrangement joins TRBV9 to TRBJ2-1, with D possibly TRBD2 on 6 matching bases. The CDR3 is 17 amino acids. Germline lookup yields CDR1 SGDLS and CDR2 YYNGEE. CDR3 sequence: CASSERRAGYSYNEQIF. In nucleotides, the CDR3 is TGTGCCAGCAGCGAACGCCGGGCGGGGTACTCCTACAATGAGCAGATCTTC.

This rearrangement joins TRBV30 to TRBJ2-1; no clear D. The V gene lost 2 bases and the J gene lost 7 bases, with 12 bases spanning the gap. This CDR3 comprises 13 residues. The germline V gene has CDR1 GTSNPN and CDR2 SVGIG (reference sequence). Here the CDR3 reads CAWSPRWTNEQFF. The CDR3 DNA reads TGTGCCTGGAGTCCCCGTTGGACGAATGAGCAGTTCTTC. The variable domain in full, completed from reference TRBV30 and TRBJ2-1, reads SQTIHQWPATLVQPVGSPLSLECTVEGTSNPNLYWYRQAAGRGLQLLFYSVGIGQISSEVPQNLSASRPQDRQFILSSKKLLLSDSGFYLCAWSPRWTNEQFFGPGTRLTVL.

The genes are TRBV3-1 and TRBJ2-1; D might be TRBD1 or TRBD2, each matching 5 bases. The CDR3 is made up of 17 amino acids. CDR1 and CDR2 (germline): LGHDT, YNNKEL (reference sequence). V was clipped by 3 bases and J by 5 bases, with 20 bases between them. CDR3 DNA sequence: TGTGCCAGCAGCCACACATACAGGCTTTTGGGAGACAATGAGCAGTTCTTC. Protein product: CASSHTYRLLGDNEQFF.

V is TRBV6-6 and J is TRBJ1-4; D remains ambiguous. From germline, CDR1 is MNHNY and CDR2 SVGAGI (reference sequence). CDR3 length: 16 residues. V was pared by 7 bases and J by 0 bases, with 15 bases between. CDR3 in amino acids: CASTNGYFATNEKLFF. The CDR3 nucleotides read TGTGCCAGCACCAACGGGTACTTTGCAACTAATGAAAAACTGTTTTTT.

The V call is TRBV7-3, the J call TRBJ2-7, with TRBD2 as a possible D gene (5 bases). The CDR3 has 17 amino acids. Trimming pared 5 bases from V and 5 bases from J, leaving 25 bases between. The germline V gene encodes CDR1 SGHTA and CDR2 FQGTGA. CDR3: CASSETSVKRWGDEQYF. In nucleotides, the CDR3 is TGTGCCAGCAGCGAAACCAGCGTGAAGCGATGGGGAGACGAGCAGTACTTC.